The 14 T cell receptor beta chains reported below all come from one sample, sequenced in a study of response to subunit inactivated influenza vaccine. TCRdb redid the calling of the RT-PCR reads with MiXCR, one entry per CDR3 protein. This table has 500,000 to 600,000 distinct CDR3 sequences, about an eighth appearing once. This material consisted of PBMCs from blood, taken roughly 48 days after vaccination. These receptors were obtained from a man aged 45 to 65 who received an inactivated influenza vaccine.

The sample holds many counts of this clonotype. This chain joins TRBV12-3 or TRBV12-4 and TRBJ1-5, with 10 bases fitting TRBD1. J lost 5 bases, V lost 4 bases, and 8 bases had no gene match. CDR3 length: 16 residues. The CDR3: CASSSSSGQGDQPQHF. CDR3 bases: TGTGCCAGCAGTTCTTCTTCCGGACAGGGGGATCAGCCCCAGCATTTT.

This clonotype occurred a few times. The rearrangement links TRBV7-8 to TRBJ2-2; weak D call: TRBD1 (5 bases). This CDR3 spans 16 amino acids. The germline V and J ends were trimmed by 3 bases and 0 bases, with 11 bases remaining between them. CDR1 is SGHVS and CDR2 is FQNEAQ in the germline V gene. CDR3: CASSLRRVANTGELFF. The CDR3, as DNA: TGTGCCAGCAGCTTGCGCAGGGTGGCGAACACCGGGGAGCTGTTTTTT.

This clonotype occurred many times. CDR3 amino acids: CASSPERASYEQYF. DNA for the CDR3: TGCGCCAGCAGCCCGGAGAGGGCTTCCTACGAGCAGTACTTC. The genes are TRBV5-1 and TRBJ2-7, with D possibly matching TRBD2 (5 bases). Germline loops: CDR1 SGHRS, CDR2 YFSETQ. V lost 4 bases and J lost 1, with 12 bases in between. This CDR3 is 14 amino acids long.

This clonotype was recorded a few times. The rearrangement uses TRBV10-3 and TRBJ2-2; D not resolved. This CDR3 is built from 15 residues. CDR1 and CDR2 (germline): ENHRY, SYGVKD. Trimming cost V 6 bases and J 7 bases, with 18 bases left between them. The CDR3 loop is CAISAGTIRGGELFF. In DNA form, the CDR3 reads TGTGCCATCAGCGCTGGAACCATTCGTGGCGGGGAGCTGTTTTTT.

This clonotype was counted a few times. The chain links TRBV6-1 to TRBJ1-3; D ambiguous. The ends were cut back, 5 bases at V and 0 bases at J, with 8 bases in the middle. Germline V gives CDR1 MNHNS, CDR2 SASEGT. CDR3 length: 14 amino acids. CDR3 sequence: CASSTQLSGNTIYF. Written as DNA, the CDR3 is TGTGCCAGCAGTACACAGCTCTCTGGAAACACCATATATTTT.

V and J are TRBV4-1 and TRBJ2-6; D ambiguous. The CDR3 covers 15 residues. Germline CDR1 is MGHRA and CDR2 is YSYEKL. V was clipped by 4 bases and J by 1 base, with 8 bases between them. The CDR3 here is CASSPTASGANVLTF. The CDR3 bases are TGCGCCAGCAGCCCTACAGCGTCTGGGGCCAACGTCCTGACTTTC.

The chain links TRBV12-3 or TRBV12-4 to TRBJ2-3; D ambiguous. The CDR3 sequence is 12 residues long. V gave up 4 bases and J gave up 6 bases, with 8 bases separating them. The CDR3 is CASSSKVDTQYF. The DNA for the CDR3 is TGTGCCAGCAGTTCGAAAGTGGATACGCAGTATTTT.

The sample holds a few counts of this clonotype. The chain uses TRBV10-2 and TRBJ2-7; 14 bases map to TRBD2. Germline CDR1 reads WSHSY; CDR2 reads SAAADI. The length of the CDR3 is 13 residues. V lost 8 bases and J lost 6; bases outside the gene matches: 3. The CDR3 sequence: CASGTSGGGEQYF. The CDR3, as DNA: TGCGCCAGCGGGACTAGCGGGGGAGGCGAGCAGTACTTC.

There are a few counts of this clonotype. V and J are TRBV6-5 and TRBJ1-2; tentative D call: TRBD1 (5 bases). V lost 4 bases to trimming and J lost 0 bases, with 9 bases between them. CDR1 is MNHEY, CDR2 SVGAGI, per germline. The CDR3 extends over 14 amino acids. The CDR3: CASSSRVSNYGYTF. The CDR3 nucleotides are TGTGCCAGCAGTTCCAGGGTCTCTAACTATGGCTACACCTTC.

The chain employs TRBV4-3 and TRBJ2-1; D assignment may be TRBD1 or TRBD2 (5 bases each). Trimming stripped 0 bases from V and 3 bases from J, with 9 bases between. Germline V gene data show CDR1 as LGHNA and CDR2 as YSLEER. This CDR3 has 15 amino acids. The CDR3 nucleotides read TGCGCCAGCAGCCAAGATGTGGGGGACTACAATGAGCAGTTCTTC. This translates into CASSQDVGDYNEQFF.

This sequence joins TRBV6-1 and TRBJ2-7; 9 nucleotides match TRBD1. This CDR3 spans 16 amino acids. The germline V gene encodes CDR1 MNHNS and CDR2 SASEGT. V shed 3 bases and J 2 bases; nucleotides not matched to a gene: 8. The CDR3 sequence: CASSDAGTGKAYEQYF. DNA of the CDR3: TGTGCCAGCAGTGATGCGGGGACAGGGAAAGCCTACGAGCAGTACTTC.

Comment on this clonotype: The junction shows a germline mismatch at one end, possibly a read error. This chain connects TRBV7-7 to TRBJ2-5; TRBD1 matches at 9 bases. CDR1 is SSHAT, CDR2 FNYEAQ, per germline (reference sequence). CDR3 size: 15 residues. CDR3 coding DNA: TGTGCTAGCAGCTTAGGGACAGGGTCCCAAGAGACCCAGTACTTC. Translation gives CASSLGTGSQETQYF.

The rearrangement uses TRBV9 and TRBJ2-1, with 8 bases that match TRBD2. From germline, CDR1 is SGDLS and CDR2 YYNGEE. Germline trimming cut 2 bases from V and 4 bases from J; bases unmatched to any gene: 5. The CDR3 is made up of 15 amino acids. The CDR3 DNA reads TGTGCCAGCAGCGTGGAAGCGGGAGTGTACAATGAGCAGTTCTTC. Translating it yields CASSVEAGVYNEQFF.

The chain combines TRBV6-1 with TRBJ1-6, with D possibly being TRBD1 (5 bases). Trimming removed 2 bases from V and 9 bases from J, with 11 bases in between. Germline-derived CDR1 and CDR2 are MNHNS and SASEGT. This CDR3 comprises 14 residues. CDR3 coding DNA: TGTGCCAGCAGTGAACGGTCAGGGTTTTCACCCCTCCACTTT. It translates to CASSERSGFSPLHF.